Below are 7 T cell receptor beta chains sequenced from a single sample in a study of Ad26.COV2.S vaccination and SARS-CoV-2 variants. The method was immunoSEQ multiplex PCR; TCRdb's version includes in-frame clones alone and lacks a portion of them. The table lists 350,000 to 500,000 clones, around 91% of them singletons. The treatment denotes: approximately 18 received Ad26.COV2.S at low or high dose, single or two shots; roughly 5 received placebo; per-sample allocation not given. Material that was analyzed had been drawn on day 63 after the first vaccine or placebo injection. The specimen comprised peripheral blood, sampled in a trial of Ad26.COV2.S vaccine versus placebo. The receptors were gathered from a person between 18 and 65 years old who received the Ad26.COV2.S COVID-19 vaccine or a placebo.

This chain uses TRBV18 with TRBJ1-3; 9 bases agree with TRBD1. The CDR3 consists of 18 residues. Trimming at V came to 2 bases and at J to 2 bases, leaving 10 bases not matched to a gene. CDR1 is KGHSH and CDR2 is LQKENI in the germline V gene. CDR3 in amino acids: CASSPKTGGDGTGNTIYF. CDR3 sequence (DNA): TGTGCCAGCTCACCAAAAACAGGGGGCGACGGTACTGGAAACACCATATATTTT.

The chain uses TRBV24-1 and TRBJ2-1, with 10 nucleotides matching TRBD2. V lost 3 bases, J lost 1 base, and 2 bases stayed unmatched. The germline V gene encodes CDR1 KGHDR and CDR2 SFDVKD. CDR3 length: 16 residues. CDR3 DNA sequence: TGTGCCACCAGTGATCCTAGCGGGAGATCCTACAATGAGCAGTTCTTC. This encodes CATSDPSGRSYNEQFF.

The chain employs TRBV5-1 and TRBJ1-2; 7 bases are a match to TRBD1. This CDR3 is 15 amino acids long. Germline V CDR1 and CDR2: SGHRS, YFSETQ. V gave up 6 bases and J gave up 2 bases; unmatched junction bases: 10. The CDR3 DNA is TGCGCCAGCAAACGGGAATCGACAGGGAACTATGGCTACACCTTC. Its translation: CASKRESTGNYGYTF.

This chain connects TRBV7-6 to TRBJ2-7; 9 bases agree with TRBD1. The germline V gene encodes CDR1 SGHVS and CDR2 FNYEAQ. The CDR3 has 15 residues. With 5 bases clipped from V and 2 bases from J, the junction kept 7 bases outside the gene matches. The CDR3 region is CASSPGTGTAYEQYF. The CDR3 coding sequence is TGTGCCAGCAGCCCAGGGACAGGGACGGCCTACGAGCAGTACTTC. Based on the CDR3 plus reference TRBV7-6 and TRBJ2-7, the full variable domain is GAGVSQSPRYKVTKRGQDVALRCDPISGHVSLYWYRQALGQGPEFLTYFNYEAQQDKSGLPNDRFSAERPEGSISTLTIQRTEQRDSAMYRCASSPGTGTAYEQYFGPGTRLTVT.

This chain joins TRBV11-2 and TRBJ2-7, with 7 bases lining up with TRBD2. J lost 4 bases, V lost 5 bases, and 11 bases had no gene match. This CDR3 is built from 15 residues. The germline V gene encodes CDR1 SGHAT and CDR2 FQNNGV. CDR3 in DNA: TGTGCCAGCAGCCCCACCCGACTAGCAAGATACGAGCAGTACTTC. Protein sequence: CASSPTRLARYEQYF.

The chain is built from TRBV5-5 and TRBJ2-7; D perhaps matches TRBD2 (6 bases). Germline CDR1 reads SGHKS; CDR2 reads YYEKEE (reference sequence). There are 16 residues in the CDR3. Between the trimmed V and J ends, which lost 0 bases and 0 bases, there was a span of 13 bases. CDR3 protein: CASSLAPGLNSYEQYF. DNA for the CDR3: TGTGCCAGCAGCTTGGCCCCGGGACTCAACTCCTACGAGCAGTACTTC.

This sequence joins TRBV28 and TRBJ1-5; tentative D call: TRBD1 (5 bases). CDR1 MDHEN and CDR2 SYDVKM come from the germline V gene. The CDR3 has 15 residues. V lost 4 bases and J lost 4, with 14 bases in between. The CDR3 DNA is TGTGCCAGCAGTTACCCCCGACGGGGGAATCAGCCCCAGCATTTT. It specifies CASSYPRRGNQPQHF.